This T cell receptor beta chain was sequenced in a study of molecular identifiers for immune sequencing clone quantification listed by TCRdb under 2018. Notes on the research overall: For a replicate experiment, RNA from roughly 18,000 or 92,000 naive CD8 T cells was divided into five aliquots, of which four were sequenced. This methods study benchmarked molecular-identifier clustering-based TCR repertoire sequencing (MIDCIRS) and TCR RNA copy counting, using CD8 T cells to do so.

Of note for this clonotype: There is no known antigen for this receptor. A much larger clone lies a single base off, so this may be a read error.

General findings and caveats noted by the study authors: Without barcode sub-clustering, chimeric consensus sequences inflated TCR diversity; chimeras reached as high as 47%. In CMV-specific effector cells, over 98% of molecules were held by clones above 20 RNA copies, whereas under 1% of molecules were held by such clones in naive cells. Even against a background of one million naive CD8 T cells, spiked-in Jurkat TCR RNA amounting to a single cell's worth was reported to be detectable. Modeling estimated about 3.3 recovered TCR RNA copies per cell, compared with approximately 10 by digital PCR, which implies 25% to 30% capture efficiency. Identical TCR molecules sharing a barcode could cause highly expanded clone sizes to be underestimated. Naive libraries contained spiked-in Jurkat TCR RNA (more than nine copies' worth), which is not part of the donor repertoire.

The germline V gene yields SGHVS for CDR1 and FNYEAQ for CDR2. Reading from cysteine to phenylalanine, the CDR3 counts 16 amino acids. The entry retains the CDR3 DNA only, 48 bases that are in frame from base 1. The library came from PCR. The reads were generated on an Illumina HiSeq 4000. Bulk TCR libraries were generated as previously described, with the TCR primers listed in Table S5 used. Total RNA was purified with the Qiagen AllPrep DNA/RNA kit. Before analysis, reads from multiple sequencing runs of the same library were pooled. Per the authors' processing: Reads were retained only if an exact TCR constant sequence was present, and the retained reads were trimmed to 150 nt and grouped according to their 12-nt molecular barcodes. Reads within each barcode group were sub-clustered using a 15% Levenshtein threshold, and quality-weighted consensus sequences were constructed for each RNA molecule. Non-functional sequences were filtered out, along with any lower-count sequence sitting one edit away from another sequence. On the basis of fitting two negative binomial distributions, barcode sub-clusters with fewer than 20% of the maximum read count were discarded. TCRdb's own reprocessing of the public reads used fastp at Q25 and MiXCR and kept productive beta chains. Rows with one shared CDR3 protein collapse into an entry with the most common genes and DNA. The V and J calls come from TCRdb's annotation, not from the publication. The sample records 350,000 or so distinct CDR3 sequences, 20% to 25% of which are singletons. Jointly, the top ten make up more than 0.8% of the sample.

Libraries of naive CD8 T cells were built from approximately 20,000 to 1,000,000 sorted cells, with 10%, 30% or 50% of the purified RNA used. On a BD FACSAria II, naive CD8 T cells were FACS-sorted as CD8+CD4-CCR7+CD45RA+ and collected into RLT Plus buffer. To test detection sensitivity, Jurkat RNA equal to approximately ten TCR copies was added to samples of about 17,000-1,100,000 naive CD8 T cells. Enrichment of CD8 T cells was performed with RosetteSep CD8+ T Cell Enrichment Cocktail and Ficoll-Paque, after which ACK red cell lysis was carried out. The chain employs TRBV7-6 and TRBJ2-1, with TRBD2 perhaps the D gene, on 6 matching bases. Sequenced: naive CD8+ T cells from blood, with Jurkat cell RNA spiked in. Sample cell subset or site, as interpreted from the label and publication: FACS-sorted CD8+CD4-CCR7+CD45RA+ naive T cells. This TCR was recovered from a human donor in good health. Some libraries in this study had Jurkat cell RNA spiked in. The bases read TGTGCCAGCAGCGACCCCTACGGGAGCAACTACAATGAGCAGTCCTTC. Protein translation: CASSDPYGSNYNEQSF.